The rows below give T cell receptor beta chains drawn from one sample of a study of shared clonotypes between healthy human individuals. Some clones are missing from TCRdb's copy, which holds only in-frame ones; the method was immunoSEQ multiplex PCR. This sample carries 2 million to 3 million clones, approximately 92% of them seen once, and the ten largest clones take about 0.13%. The sample consisted of naive CD4+ T cells sorted from blood. All receptors derive from a man aged 18 to 30 in good health. The CDR3 runs from the conserved cysteine through the conserved F or W. D genes are given only for firm matches.

d_call: TRBD1; v_call: TRBV5-1; cdr3_aa: CASSLGQGKETQYF
d_call: TRBD1; v_call: TRBV5-1; cdr3_aa: CASSPDRVEGYTF
d_call: NA; v_call: TRBV9; cdr3_aa: CASSLGGLNTGELFF
d_call: NA; v_call: TRBV6-6; cdr3_aa: CASSQPPSGNEQFF
d_call: NA; v_call: TRBV5-1; cdr3_aa: CASSSGISNTGELFF
d_call: NA; v_call: TRBV2; cdr3_aa: CASSDGGQARNQPQHF
d_call: NA; v_call: TRBV4-1; cdr3_aa: CASSNSTRGFEKLFF
d_call: TRBD1; v_call: TRBV5-6; cdr3_aa: CASSWGDRGSPRDTEAFF
d_call: TRBD2; v_call: TRBV5-4; cdr3_aa: CASSLAEREGHGVTKNIQYF
d_call: NA; v_call: TRBV5-6; cdr3_aa: CASSLLGGDTEAFF
d_call: TRBD1; v_call: TRBV6-1; cdr3_aa: CASSEVGQGLFF
d_call: TRBD1; v_call: TRBV7-2; cdr3_aa: CASSSGQGENQPQHF
d_call: NA; v_call: TRBV5-1; cdr3_aa: CASSLDSNQPQHF
d_call: NA; v_call: TRBV4-1; cdr3_aa: CASSQKGLTNEKLFF
d_call: NA; v_call: TRBV30; cdr3_aa: CARNPGRGLNNEQFF
d_call: NA; v_call: TRBV30; cdr3_aa: CAWGFRTPTNEKLFF
d_call: TRBD1; v_call: TRBV19; cdr3_aa: CASSRDRAVYTQYF
d_call: TRBD2; v_call: TRBV7-9; cdr3_aa: CASSSGTTSTGELFF
d_call: TRBD1; v_call: TRBV2; cdr3_aa: CASRGDSNSPLHF
d_call: NA; v_call: TRBV4-1; cdr3_aa: CASSQFRDTGNTIYF
d_call: NA; v_call: TRBV30; cdr3_aa: CAWSNPYEQYF
d_call: TRBD1; v_call: TRBV19; cdr3_aa: CASSPGQSSGANVLTF
d_call: TRBD1; v_call: TRBV5-3; cdr3_aa: CARSGQGTQSNYGYTF
d_call: NA; v_call: TRBV30; cdr3_aa: CAWSVGGEETQYF
d_call: NA; v_call: TRBV5-1; cdr3_aa: CASSHFWGGDSNQPQHF
d_call: NA; v_call: TRBV19; cdr3_aa: CASSMTGSREKLFF
d_call: TRBD2; v_call: TRBV5-1; cdr3_aa: CASSLGLAGDGDTQYF
d_call: NA; v_call: TRBV7-9; cdr3_aa: CASSLVAVGNTIYF
d_call: NA; v_call: TRBV6-5; cdr3_aa: CASSPLGGDEKLFF
d_call: NA; v_call: TRBV11-3; cdr3_aa: CASSKEAETQYF
d_call: NA; v_call: TRBV6-1; cdr3_aa: CASSEFVANTGELFF
d_call: NA; v_call: TRBV21-1; cdr3_aa: CASSQSRPWLYNEQFF
d_call: NA; v_call: TRBV6-6; cdr3_aa: CASSYSGVSTDTQYF
d_call: NA; v_call: TRBV30; cdr3_aa: CACLLLGHGELFF
d_call: NA; v_call: TRBV6-6; cdr3_aa: CASRVEQANGYTF
d_call: NA; v_call: TRBV7-9; cdr3_aa: CASSWNLEFWDSYLETQYF
d_call: TRBD2; v_call: TRBV6-6; cdr3_aa: CASSYASGGQETQYF
d_call: NA; v_call: TRBV23-1; cdr3_aa: CASSQSIQGEQYF
d_call: NA; v_call: TRBV12-5; cdr3_aa: CASGLGAKDKLANEQFF
d_call: TRBD2; v_call: TRBV4-1; cdr3_aa: CASSQESSAGGPPADTQYF
d_call: TRBD1; v_call: TRBV29-1; cdr3_aa: CSVEGERGQGDGYTF
d_call: NA; v_call: TRBV2; cdr3_aa: CASSAQGLGPSYEQYF
d_call: NA; v_call: TRBV30; cdr3_aa: CAWSSGLPSSYEQYF
d_call: NA; v_call: TRBV5-4; cdr3_aa: CASSERRQGYNEQFF
d_call: TRBD2; v_call: TRBV5-1; cdr3_aa: CASTLTGGPYEQYF
d_call: NA; v_call: TRBV29-1; cdr3_aa: CSVVVGYSNQPQHF
d_call: NA; v_call: TRBV29-1; cdr3_aa: CSVEEGGRHQPQHF
d_call: TRBD1; v_call: TRBV7-2; cdr3_aa: CASSSVPGQGSETQYF
d_call: NA; v_call: TRBV30; cdr3_aa: CAWNEGVGNQPQHF
d_call: NA; v_call: TRBV7-9; cdr3_aa: CASSLARETQYF
d_call: NA; v_call: TRBV20-1; cdr3_aa: CSAIVSYEQYF
d_call: NA; v_call: TRBV10-3; cdr3_aa: CAISGGSTDTQYF
d_call: TRBD1; v_call: TRBV9; cdr3_aa: CASSPQTGMGYNEQFF